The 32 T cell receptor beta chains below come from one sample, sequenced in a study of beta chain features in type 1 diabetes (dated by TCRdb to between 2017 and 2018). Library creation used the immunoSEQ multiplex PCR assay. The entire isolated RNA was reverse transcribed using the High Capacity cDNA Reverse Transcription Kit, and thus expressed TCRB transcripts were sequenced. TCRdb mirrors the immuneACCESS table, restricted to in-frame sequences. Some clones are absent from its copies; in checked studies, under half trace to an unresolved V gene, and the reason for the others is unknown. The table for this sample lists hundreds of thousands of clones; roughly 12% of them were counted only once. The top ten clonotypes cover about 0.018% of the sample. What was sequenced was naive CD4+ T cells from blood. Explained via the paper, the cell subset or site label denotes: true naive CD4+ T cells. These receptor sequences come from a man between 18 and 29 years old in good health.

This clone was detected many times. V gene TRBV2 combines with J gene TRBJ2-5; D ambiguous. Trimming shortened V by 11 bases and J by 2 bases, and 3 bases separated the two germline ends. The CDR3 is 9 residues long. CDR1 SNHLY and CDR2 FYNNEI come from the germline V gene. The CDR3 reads CALQETQYF. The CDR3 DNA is TGTGCCCTTCAAGAGACCCAGTACTTC.

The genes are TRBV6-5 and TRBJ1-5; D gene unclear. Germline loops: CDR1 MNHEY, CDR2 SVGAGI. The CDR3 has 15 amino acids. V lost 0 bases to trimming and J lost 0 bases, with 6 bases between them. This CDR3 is CASSYSTNSNQPQHF. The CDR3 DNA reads TGTGCCAGCAGTTACTCAACAAATAGCAATCAGCCCCAGCATTTT.

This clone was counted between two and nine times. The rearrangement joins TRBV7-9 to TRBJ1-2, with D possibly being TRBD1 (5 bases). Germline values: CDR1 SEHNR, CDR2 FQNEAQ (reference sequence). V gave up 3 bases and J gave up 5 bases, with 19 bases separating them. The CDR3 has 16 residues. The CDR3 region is CASSFRTRGQLYGYTF. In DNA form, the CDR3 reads TGTGCCAGCAGCTTCCGGACAAGGGGCCAACTTTATGGCTACACCTTC.

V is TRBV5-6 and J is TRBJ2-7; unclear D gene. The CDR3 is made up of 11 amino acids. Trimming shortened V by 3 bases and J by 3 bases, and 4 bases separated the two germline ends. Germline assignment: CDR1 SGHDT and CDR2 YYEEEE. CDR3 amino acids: CASSWSYEQYF. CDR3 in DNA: TGTGCCAGCAGCTGGAGCTACGAGCAGTACTTC.

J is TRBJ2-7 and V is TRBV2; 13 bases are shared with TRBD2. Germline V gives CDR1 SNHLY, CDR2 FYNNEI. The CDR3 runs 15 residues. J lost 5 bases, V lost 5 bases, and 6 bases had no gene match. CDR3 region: CASSPRTSGSHEQYF. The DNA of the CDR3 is TGTGCCAGCAGTCCTCGGACTAGCGGGAGCCACGAGCAGTACTTC.

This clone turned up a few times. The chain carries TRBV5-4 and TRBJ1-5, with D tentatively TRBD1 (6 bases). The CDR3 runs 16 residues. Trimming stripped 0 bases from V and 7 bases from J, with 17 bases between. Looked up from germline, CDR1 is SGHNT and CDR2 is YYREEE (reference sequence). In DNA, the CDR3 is TGTGCCAGCAGCTTGGCGTCCGCAGGGGCTGGGCAGCCCCAGCATTTT. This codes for CASSLASAGAGQPQHF.

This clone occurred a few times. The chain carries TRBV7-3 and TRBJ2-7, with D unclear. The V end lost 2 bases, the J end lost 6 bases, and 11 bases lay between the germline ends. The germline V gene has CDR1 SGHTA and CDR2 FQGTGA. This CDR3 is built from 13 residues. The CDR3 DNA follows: TGTGCCAGCAGCTTACTGCAGGCCGGCGAGCAGTACTTC. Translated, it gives CASSLLQAGEQYF.

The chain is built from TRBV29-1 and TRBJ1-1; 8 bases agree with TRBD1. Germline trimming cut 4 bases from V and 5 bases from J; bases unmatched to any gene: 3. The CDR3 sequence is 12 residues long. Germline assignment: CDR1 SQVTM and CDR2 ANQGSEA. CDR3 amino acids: CSVVQGATEAFF. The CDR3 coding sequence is TGCAGCGTTGTGCAGGGGGCGACTGAAGCTTTCTTT.

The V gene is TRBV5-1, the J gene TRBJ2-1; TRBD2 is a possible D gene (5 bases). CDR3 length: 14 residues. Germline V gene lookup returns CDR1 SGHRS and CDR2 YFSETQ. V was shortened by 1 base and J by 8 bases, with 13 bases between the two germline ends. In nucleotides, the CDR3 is TGCGCCAGCAGCTTGTTATATTCCGGGGATGAGCAGTTCTTC. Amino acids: CASSLLYSGDEQFF.

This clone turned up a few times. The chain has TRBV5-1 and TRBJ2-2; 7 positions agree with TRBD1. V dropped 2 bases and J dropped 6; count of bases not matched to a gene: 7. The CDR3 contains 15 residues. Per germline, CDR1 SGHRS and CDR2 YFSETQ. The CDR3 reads CASSFEGGRSGELFF. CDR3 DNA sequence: TGCGCCAGCAGCTTTGAAGGGGGCCGATCCGGGGAGCTGTTTTTT.

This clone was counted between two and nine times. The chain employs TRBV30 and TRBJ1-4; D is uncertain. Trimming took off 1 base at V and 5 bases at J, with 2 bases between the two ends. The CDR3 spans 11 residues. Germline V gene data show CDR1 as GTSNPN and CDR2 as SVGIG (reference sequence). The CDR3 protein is CAWSANEKLFF. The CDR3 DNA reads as TGTGCCTGGAGTGCAAATGAAAAACTGTTTTTT.

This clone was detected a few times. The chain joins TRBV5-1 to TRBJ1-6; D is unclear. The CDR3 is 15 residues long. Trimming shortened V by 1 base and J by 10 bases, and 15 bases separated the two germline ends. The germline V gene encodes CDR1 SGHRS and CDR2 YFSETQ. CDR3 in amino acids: CASSLSGLERSPLHF. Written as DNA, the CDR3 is TGCGCCAGCAGCTTGTCGGGATTAGAGAGATCACCCCTCCACTTT.

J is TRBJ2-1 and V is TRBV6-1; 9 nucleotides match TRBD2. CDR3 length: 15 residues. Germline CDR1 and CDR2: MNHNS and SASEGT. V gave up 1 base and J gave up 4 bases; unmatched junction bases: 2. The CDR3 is CASSEVLAGYNEQFF. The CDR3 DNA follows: TGTGCCAGCAGTGAAGTCCTAGCGGGGTACAATGAGCAGTTCTTC.

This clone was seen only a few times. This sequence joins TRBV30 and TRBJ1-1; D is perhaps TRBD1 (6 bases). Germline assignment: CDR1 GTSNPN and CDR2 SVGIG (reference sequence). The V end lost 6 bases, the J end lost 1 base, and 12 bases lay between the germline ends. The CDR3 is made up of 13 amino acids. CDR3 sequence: CACTDSSNTEAFF. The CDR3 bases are TGTGCCTGTACGGACAGTTCGAACACTGAAGCTTTCTTT.

The CDR3 DNA sequence: TGCGCCAGCAGCACGGCGGCTCGGGTTGGAGGGGATGAGCAGTTCTTC. It encodes CASSTAARVGGDEQFF. The chain joins TRBV5-1 to TRBJ2-1, with D maybe TRBD2 (6 bases). CDR3 length: 16 residues. Trimming removed 4 bases from V and 8 bases from J, with 22 bases in between. CDR1 is SGHRS and CDR2 is YFSETQ in the germline V gene. Using reference TRBV5-1 and TRBJ2-1 for the parts outside the CDR3, the full variable domain is KAGVTQTPRYLIKTRGQQVTLSCSPISGHRSVSWYQQTPGQGLQFLFEYFSETQRNKGNFPGRFSGRQFSNSRSEMNVSTLELGDSALYLCASSTAARVGGDEQFFGPGTRLTVL.

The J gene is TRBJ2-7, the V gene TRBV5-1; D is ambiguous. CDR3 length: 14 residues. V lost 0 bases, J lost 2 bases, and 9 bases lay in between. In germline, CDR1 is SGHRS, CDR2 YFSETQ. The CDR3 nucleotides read TGCGCCAGCAGCTTGGGAGCCCAAACCTACGAGCAGTACTTC. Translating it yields CASSLGAQTYEQYF.

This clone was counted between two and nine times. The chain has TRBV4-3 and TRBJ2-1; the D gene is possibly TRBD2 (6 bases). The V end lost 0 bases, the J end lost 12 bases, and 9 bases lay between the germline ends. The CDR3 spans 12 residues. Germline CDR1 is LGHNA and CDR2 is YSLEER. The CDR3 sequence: CASSQDGTSQFF. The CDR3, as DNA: TGCGCCAGCAGCCAAGACGGGACTTCGCAGTTCTTC.

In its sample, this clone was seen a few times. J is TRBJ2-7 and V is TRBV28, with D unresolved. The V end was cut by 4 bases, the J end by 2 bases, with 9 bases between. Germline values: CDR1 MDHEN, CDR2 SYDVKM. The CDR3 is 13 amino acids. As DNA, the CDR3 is TGTGCCAGCAGTTCGCTACCCACCTACGAGCAGTACTTC. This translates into CASSSLPTYEQYF.

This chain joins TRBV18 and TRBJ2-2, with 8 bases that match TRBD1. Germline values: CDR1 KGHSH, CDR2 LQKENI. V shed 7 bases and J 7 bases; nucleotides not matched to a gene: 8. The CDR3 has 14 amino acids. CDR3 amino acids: CASYLGQGGGELFF. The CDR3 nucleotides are TGTGCCAGCTACCTCGGACAGGGTGGCGGGGAGCTGTTTTTT.

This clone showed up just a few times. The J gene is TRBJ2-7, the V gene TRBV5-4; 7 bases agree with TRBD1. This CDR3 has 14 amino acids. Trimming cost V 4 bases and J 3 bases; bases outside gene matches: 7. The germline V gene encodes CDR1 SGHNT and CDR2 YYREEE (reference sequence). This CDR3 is CASSLETGRYEQYF. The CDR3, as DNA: TGTGCCAGCAGCCTCGAGACAGGGCGCTACGAGCAGTACTTC.

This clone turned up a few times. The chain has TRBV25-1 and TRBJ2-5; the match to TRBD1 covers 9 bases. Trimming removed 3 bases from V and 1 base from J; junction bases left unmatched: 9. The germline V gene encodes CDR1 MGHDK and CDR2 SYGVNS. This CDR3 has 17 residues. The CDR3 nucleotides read TGTGCCAGCAGTGACCTGTACAGGGGGCGGTTCCAAGAGACCCAGTACTTC. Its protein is CASSDLYRGRFQETQYF.

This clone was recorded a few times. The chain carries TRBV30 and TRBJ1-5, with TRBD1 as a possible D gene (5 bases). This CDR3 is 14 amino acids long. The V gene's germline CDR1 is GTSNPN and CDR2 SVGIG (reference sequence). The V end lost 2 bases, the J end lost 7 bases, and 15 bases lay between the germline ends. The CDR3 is CAWSPGAGTQPQHF. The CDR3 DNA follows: TGTGCCTGGAGTCCGGGAGCAGGGACCCAGCCCCAGCATTTT.

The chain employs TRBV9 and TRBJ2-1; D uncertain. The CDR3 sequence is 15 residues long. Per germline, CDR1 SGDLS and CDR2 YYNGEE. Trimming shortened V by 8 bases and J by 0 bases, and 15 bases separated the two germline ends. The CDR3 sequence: CASTPRVSSYNEQFF. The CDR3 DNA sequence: TGTGCCAGTACCCCTCGCGTGAGCTCCTACAATGAGCAGTTCTTC. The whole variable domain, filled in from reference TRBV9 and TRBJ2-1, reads DSGVTQTPKHLITATGQRVTLRCSPRSGDLSVYWYQQSLDQGLQFLIQYYNGEERAKGNILERFSAQQFPDLHSELNLSSLELGDSALYFCASTPRVSSYNEQFFGPGTRLTVL.

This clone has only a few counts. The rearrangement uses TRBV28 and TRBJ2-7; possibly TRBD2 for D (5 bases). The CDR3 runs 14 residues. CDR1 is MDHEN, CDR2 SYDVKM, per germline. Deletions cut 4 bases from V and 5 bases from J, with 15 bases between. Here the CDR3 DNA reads TGTGCCAGCAGTTCCAGACGGACTCCTAACGAGCAGTACTTC. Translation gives CASSSRRTPNEQYF.

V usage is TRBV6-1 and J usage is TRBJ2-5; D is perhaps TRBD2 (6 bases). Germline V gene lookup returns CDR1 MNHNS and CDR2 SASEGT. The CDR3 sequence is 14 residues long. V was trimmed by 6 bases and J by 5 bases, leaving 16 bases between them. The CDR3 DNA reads TGTGCCAGCAGCCGGGGGTCTAGGATGGAGACCCAGTACTTC. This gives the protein CASSRGSRMETQYF.

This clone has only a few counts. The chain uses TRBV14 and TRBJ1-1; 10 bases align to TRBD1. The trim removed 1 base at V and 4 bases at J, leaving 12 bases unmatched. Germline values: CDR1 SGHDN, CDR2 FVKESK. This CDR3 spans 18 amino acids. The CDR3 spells CASSQVWWGQGRSTEAFF. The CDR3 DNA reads TGTGCCAGCAGCCAAGTTTGGTGGGGACAGGGGAGAAGCACTGAAGCTTTCTTT.

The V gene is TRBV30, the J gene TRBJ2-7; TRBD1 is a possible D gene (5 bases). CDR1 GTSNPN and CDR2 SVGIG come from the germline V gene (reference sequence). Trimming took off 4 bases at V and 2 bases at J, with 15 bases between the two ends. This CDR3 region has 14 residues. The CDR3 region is CAWTDPARAYEQYF. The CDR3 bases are TGTGCCTGGACTGACCCAGCCAGGGCCTACGAGCAGTACTTC.

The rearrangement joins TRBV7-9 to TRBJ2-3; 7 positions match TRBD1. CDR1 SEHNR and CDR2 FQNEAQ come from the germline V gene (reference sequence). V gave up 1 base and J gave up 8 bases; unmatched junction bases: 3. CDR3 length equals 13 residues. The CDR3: CASSLEGAGTQYF. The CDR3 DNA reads TGTGCCAGCAGCTTAGAGGGGGCAGGTACGCAGTATTTT. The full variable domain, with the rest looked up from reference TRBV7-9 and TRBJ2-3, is DTGVSQNPRHKITKRGQNVTFRCDPISEHNRLYWYRQTLGQGPEFLTYFQNEAQLEKSRLLSDRFSAERPKGSFSTLEIQRTEQGDSAMYLCASSLEGAGTQYFGPGTRLTVL.

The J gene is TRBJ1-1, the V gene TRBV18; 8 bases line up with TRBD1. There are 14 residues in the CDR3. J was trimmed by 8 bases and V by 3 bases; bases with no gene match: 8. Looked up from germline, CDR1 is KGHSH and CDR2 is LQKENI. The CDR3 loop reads CASSPRQGRTEAFF. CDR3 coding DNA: TGTGCCAGCTCACCGCGACAGGGGCGCACAGAAGCTTTCTTT.

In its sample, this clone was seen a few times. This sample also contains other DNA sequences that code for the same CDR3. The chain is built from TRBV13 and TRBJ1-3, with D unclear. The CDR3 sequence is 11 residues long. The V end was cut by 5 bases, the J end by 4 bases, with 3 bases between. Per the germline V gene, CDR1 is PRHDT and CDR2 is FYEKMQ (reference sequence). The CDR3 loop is CASSRGNTIYF. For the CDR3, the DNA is TGTGCCAGCAGCCGGGGAAACACCATATATTTT. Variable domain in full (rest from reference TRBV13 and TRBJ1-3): AAGVIQSPRHLIKEKRETATLKCYPIPRHDTVYWYQQGPGQDPQFLISFYEKMQSDKGSIPDRFSAQQFSDYHSELNMSSLELGDSALYFCASSRGNTIYFGEGSWLTVV.

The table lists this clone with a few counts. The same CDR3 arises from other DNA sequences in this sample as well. The CDR3 sequence: CASSAGTSGGTDTQYF. DNA of the CDR3: TGTGCCAGCAGCGCGGGGACTAGCGGGGGGACAGATACGCAGTATTTT. The chain joins TRBV2 to TRBJ2-3, with 15 bases that match TRBD2. The CDR3 is 16 residues long. Germline V lookup: CDR1 SNHLY, CDR2 FYNNEI. Trimming at V came to 6 bases and at J to 3 bases, leaving 4 bases not matched to a gene. Drawing the rest from reference TRBV2 and TRBJ2-3, the complete variable domain is EPEVTQTPSHQVTQMGQEVILRCVPISNHLYFYWYRQILGQKVEFLVSFYNNEISEKSEIFDDQFSVERPDGSNFTLKIRSTKLEDSAMYFCASSAGTSGGTDTQYFGPGTRLTVL.

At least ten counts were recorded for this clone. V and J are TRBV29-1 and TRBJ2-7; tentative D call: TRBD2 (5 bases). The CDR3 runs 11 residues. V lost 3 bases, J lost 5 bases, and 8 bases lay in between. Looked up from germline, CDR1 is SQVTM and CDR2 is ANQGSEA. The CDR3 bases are TGCAGCGTTGATAGAGGGCACGAGCAGTACTTC. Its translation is CSVDRGHEQYF.